This T cell receptor beta chain was identified during a study of shared clonotypes between healthy human individuals. Details on this clone: The antigen is undetermined.

V lost 1 base and J 1 base, leaving 11 bases between the germline ends. Germline V gives CDR1 SGHRS, CDR2 YFSETQ. CDR3 length equals 15 residues. Study-wide results and limits: Naive subsets usually exceeded memory subsets in estimated richness.

Naive CD8 isolation took CD45RO-negative cells positively selected for CCR7 and excluded terminally differentiated effector memory CD45RA+ cells. Study donors comprised healthy, HIV-negative adults devoid of recent acute infection or vaccination. Adults of Caucasian background living in Nashville, Tennessee made up all donors. Source study methods: In the immunoSEQ data, sequences were junction-only and lacked quality scores, so filtering differed. Clones were sequenced by immunoSEQ multiplex PCR, and TCRdb holds only the in-frame ones, with some missing. Clone size and the V and J calls come from that table; the DNA yielded D and trimming. The sample holds some 2.1 million clones; around 95% are singletons and the top ten take under 2%.

Sequencing input: naive CD8+ T cells from PBMCs. This chain links TRBV5-1 with TRBJ2-5; D gene unclear. The sequence came from a man younger than 30 in good health. Some clones in this sample may be carry-over from other donors' samples. This CDR3 reads CASSLPYRGQETQYF. In nucleotides, the CDR3 is TGCGCCAGCAGCTTGCCATACAGAGGCCAAGAGACCCAGTACTTC.